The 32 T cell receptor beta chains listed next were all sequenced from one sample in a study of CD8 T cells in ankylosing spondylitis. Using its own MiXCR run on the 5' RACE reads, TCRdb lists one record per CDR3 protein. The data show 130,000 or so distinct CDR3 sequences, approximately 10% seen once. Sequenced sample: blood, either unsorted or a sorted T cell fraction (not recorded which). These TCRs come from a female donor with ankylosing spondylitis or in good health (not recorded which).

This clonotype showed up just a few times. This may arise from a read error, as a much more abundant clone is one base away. Here the CDR3 DNA reads TGTGCCAGCAGCTTGCGGAGTAACTATGGCTACCCCTTC. It is translated as CASSLRSNYGYPF. The chain combines TRBV7-2 with TRBJ1-2; D is unresolved. Germline V CDR1 and CDR2: SGHTA, FQGNSA. The CDR3 runs to 13 residues.

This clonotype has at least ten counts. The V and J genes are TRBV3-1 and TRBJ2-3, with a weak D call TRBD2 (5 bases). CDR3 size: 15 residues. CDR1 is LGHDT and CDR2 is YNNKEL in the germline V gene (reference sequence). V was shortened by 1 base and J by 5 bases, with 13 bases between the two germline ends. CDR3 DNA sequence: TGTGCCAGCAGCCAAGTGGGTCTAGCCGAAGATACGCAGTATTTT. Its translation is CASSQVGLAEDTQYF.

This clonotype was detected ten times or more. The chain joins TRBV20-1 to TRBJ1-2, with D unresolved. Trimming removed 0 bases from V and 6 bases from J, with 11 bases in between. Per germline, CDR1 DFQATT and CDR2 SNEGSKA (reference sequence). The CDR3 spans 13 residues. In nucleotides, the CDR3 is TGCAGTGCTAGAGATACGGGGAAGCATGGCTACACCTTC. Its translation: CSARDTGKHGYTF.

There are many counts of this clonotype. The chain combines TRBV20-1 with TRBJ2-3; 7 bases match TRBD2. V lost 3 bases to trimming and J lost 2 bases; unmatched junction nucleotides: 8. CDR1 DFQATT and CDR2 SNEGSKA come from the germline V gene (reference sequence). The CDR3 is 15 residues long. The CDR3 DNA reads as TGCAGTGCTAGTCGCGGGGGACCCAACACAGATACGCAGTATTTT. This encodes CSASRGGPNTDTQYF.

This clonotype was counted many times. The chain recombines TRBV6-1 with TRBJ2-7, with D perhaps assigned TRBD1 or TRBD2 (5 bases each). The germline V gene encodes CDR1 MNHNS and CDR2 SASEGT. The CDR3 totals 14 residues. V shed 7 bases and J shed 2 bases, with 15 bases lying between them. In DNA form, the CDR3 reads TGTGCCAGCACCCCCCGTGGGGGAACCTACGAGCAGTACTTC. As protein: CASTPRGGTYEQYF.

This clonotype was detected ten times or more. CDR3 amino acids: CSVEDQGTEAFF. CDR3 bases: TGCAGCGTTGAAGATCAGGGCACTGAAGCTTTCTTT. The chain joins TRBV29-1 to TRBJ1-1; D possibly corresponds to TRBD1 (5 bases). The germline V gene has CDR1 SQVTM and CDR2 ANQGSEA. V lost 0 bases and J 4 bases, leaving 6 bases between the germline ends. The CDR3 contains 12 residues.

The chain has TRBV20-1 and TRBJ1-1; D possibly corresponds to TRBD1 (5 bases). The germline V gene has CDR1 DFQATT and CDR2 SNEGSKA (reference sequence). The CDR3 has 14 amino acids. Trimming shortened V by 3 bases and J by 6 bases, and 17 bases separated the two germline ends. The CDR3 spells CSARGEDFRAEAFF. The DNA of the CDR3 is TGCAGTGCTAGGGGGGAGGATTTTAGGGCTGAAGCTTTCTTT.

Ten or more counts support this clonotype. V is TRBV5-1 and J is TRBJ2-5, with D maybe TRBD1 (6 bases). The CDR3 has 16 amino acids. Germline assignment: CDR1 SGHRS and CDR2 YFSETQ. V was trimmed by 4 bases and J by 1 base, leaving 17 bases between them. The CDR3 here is CASSISRGSVQETQYF. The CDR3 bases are TGCGCCAGCAGCATCTCCAGGGGATCGGTCCAAGAGACCCAGTACTTC.

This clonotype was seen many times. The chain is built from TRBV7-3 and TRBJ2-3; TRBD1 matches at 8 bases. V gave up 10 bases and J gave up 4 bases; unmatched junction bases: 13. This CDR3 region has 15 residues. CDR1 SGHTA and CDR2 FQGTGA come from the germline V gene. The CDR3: CATSPGAGGADTQYF. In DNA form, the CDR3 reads TGTGCCACATCCCCCGGGGCAGGGGGCGCAGATACGCAGTATTTT.

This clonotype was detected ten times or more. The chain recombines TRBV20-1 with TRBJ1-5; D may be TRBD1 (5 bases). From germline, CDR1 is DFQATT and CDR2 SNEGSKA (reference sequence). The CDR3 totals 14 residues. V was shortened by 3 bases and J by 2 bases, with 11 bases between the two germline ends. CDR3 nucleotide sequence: TGCAGTGCTAGGAAGGACAACGGCAATCAGCCCCAGCATTTT. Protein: CSARKDNGNQPQHF.

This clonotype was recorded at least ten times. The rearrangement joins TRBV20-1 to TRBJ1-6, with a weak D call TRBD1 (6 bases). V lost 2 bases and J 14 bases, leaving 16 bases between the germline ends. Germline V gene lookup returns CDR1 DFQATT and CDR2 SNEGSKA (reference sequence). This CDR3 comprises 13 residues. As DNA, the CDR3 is TGCAGTGCTAGAACAGGGTCCACAGTGACCCTCCACTTT. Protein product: CSARTGSTVTLHF.

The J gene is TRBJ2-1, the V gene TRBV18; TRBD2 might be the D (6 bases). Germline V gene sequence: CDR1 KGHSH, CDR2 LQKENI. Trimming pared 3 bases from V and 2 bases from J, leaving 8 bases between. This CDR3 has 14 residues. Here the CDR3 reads CASSPEGTYNEQFF. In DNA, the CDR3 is TGTGCCAGCTCACCGGAGGGTACCTACAATGAGCAGTTCTTC.

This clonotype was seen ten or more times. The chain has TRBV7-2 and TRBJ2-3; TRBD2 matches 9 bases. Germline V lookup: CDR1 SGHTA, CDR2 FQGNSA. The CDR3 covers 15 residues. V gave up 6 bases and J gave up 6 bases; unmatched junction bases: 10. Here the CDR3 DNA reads TGTGCCAGCAGAAATAGCGGGAGAATGTGGGATACGCAGTATTTT. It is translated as CASRNSGRMWDTQYF.

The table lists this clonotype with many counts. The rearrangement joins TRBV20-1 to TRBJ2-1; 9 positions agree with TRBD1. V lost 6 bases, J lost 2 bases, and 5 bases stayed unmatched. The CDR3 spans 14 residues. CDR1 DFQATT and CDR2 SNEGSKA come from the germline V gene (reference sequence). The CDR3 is CSATDRGAYNEQFF. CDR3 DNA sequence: TGCAGTGCCACCGACAGGGGGGCCTACAATGAGCAGTTCTTC.

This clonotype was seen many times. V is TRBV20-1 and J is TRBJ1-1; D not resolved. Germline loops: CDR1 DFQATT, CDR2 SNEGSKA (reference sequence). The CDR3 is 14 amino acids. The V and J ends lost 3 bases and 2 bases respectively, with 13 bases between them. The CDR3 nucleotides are TGCAGTGCTAGGGGGTCGGGCCCCAACACTGAAGCTTTCTTT. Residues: CSARGSGPNTEAFF.

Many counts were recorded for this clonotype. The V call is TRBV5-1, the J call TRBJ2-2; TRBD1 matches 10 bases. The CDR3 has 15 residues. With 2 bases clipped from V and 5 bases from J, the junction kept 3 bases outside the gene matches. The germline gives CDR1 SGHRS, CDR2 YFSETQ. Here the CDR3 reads CASSFGTGETGELFF. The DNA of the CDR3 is TGCGCCAGCAGCTTCGGGACAGGGGAGACCGGGGAGCTGTTTTTT.

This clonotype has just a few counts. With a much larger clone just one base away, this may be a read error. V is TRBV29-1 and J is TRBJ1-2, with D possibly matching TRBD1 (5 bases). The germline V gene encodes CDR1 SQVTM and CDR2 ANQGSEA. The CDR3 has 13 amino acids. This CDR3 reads CSVVYWRDSGYPF. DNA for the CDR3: TGCAGCGTTGTGTATTGGCGGGACTCTGGCTACCCCTTC.

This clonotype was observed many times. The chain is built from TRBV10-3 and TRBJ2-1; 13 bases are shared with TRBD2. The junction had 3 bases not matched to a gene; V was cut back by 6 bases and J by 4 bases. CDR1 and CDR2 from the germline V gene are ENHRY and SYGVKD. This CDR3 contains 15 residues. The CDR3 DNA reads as TGTGCCATCAGCCCGGGACTAGCGGGATACAATGAGCAGTTCTTC. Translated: CAISPGLAGYNEQFF.

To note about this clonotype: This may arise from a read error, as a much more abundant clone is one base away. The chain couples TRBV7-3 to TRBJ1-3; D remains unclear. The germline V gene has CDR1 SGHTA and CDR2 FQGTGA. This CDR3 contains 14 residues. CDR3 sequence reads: CASSLLGSGNTVYF. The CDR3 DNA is TGTGCCAGCAGCTTGTTGGGCTCTGGAAACACCGTATATTTT.

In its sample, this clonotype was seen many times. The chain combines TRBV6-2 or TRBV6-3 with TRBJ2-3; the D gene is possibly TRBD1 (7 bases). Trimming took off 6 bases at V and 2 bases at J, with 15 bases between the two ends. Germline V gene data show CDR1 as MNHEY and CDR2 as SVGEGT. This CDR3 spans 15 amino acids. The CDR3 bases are TGTGCCAGCAGGGATCAGGGGGGCACCACAGATACGCAGTATTTT. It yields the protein CASRDQGGTTDTQYF.

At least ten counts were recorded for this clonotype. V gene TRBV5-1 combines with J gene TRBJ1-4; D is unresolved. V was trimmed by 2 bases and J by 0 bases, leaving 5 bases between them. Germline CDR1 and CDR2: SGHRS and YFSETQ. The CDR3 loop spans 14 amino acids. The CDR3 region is CASSLSATNEKLFF. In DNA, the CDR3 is TGCGCCAGCAGCTTAAGTGCAACTAATGAAAAACTGTTTTTT.

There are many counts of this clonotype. The CDR3 region is CSPDRGRYTEAFF. The CDR3 coding sequence is TGCAGTCCCGACAGGGGACGGTACACTGAAGCTTTCTTT. The chain joins TRBV20-1 to TRBJ1-1, with TRBD1 identical over 8 bases. The germline CDR1 and CDR2 sequences are DFQATT and SNEGSKA (reference sequence). V was clipped by 8 bases and J by 3 bases; unmatched bases: 8. The CDR3 runs to 13 residues.

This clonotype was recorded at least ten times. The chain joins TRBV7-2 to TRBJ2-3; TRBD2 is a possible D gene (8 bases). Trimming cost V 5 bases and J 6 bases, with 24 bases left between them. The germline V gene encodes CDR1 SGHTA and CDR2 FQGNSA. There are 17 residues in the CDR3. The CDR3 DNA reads TGTGCCAGCAGCGACACTAGCGGCAGGGGGGCCACGGATACGCAGTATTTT. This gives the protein CASSDTSGRGATDTQYF.

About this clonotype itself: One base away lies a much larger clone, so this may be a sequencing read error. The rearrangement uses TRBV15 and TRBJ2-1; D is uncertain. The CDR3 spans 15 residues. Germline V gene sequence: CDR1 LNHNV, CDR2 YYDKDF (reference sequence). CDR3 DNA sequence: TGTGCCGCCAGCAGAGATCCGGGCCCCGGGAATGAGCAGTTCTTC. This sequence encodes CAASRDPGPGNEQFF.

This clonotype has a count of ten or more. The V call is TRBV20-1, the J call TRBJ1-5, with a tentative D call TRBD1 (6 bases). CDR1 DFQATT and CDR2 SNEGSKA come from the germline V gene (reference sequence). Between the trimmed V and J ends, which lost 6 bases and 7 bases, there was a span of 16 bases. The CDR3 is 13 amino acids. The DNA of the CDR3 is TGCAGTGCAGGCTCGGGGGCAAAACAGCCCCAGCATTTT. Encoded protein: CSAGSGAKQPQHF.

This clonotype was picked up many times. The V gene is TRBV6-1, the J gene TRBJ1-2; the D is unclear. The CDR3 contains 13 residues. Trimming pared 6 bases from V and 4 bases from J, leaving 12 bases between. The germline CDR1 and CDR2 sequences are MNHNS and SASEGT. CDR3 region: CASRLYPGYGYTF. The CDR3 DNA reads TGTGCCAGCAGACTTTACCCGGGCTATGGCTACACCTTC.

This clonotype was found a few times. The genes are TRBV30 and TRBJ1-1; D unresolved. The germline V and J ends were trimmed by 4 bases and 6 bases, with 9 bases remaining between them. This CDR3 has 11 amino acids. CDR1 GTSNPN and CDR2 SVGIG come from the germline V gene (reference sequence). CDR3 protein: CAWTGLAEAFF. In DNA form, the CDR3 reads TGTGCCTGGACGGGTTTAGCTGAAGCTTTCTTT.

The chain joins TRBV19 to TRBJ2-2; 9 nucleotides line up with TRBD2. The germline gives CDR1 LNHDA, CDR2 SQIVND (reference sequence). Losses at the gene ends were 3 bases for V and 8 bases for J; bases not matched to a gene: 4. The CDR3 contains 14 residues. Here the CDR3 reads CASSILSGRGELFF. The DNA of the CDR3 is TGTGCCAGTAGTATCCTTAGCGGGAGAGGGGAGCTGTTTTTT.

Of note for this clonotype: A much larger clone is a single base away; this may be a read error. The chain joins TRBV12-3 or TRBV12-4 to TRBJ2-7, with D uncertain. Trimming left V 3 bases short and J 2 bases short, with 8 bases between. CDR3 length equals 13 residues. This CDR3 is CASSFVRTYEQYF. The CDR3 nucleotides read TGTGCCAGCAGTTTTGTACGGACCTACGAGCAGTACTTC.

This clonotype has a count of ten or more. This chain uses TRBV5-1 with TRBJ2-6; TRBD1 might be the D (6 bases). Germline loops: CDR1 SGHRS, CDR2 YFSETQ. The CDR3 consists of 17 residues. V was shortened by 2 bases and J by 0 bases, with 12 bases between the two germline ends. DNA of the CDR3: TGCGCCAGCAGCTTAGATCAGGGGTACTCTGGGGCCAACGTCCTGACTTTC. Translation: CASSLDQGYSGANVLTF.

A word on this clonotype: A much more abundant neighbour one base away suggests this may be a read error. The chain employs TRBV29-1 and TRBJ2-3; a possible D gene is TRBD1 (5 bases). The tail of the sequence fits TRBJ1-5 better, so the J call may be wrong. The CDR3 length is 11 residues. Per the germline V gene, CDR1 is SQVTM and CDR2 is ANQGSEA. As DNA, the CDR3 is TGCAGCGGCGAACCCAGGGATACGCAGCATTTT. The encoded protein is CSGEPRDTQHF.

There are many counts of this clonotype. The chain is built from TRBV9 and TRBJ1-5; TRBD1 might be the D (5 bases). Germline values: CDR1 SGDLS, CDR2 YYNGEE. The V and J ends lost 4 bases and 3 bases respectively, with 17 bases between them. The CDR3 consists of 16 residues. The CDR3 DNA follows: TGTGCCAGCAGCCCCTCGGGGGGACTAAACAATCAGCCCCAGCATTTT. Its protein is CASSPSGGLNNQPQHF.